These T cell receptor beta chains were read from a single sample in a study of T-cell memory formation after mild COVID-19. TCRdb independently ran MiXCR on the 5' RACE reads; one entry per CDR3 protein. The sample consists of just under 150,000 distinct CDR3 sequences, roughly a fifth of them appearing once. The sequencing input was PBMCs or a T cell subset sorted from them (not recorded which). The receptors come from an adult woman who had mild COVID-19 (a few samples of this study predate the infection). Cell type and time point are not known. CDR3s include the opening cysteine and the closing phenylalanine or tryptophan. The D gene is left open where the match is weak. Expanded clones are given a class, and other clones once, few, many or no size at all.

abundance: .; v_gene: TRBV7-2; d_gene: .; j_gene: TRBJ2-7; CDR3nt: TGTGCCAGCACCGGGGACACTCACGAGCAGTACTTC; CDR3aa: CASTGDTHEQYF
abundance: .; v_gene: TRBV20-1; d_gene: .; j_gene: TRBJ2-5; CDR3nt: TGCAGTGCTAGAACCCCCGGAGAGACCCAGTACTTC; CDR3aa: CSARTPGETQYF
abundance: many; v_gene: TRBV20-1; d_gene: TRBD1; j_gene: TRBJ2-1; CDR3nt: TGCAGTGCTAGTCGGACAGGGTCCTACAATGAGCAGTTCTTC; CDR3aa: CSASRTGSYNEQFF
abundance: .; v_gene: TRBV10-3; d_gene: .; j_gene: TRBJ1-1; CDR3nt: TGTGCCATCAGTGACGGGACCAGGGGCACTGAAGCTTTCTTT; CDR3aa: CAISDGTRGTEAFF
abundance: few; v_gene: TRBV20-1; d_gene: .; j_gene: TRBJ1-1; CDR3nt: TGCAGTGCTAGAGATCAGGAGGGAATGAACACTGAAGCTTTCTTT; CDR3aa: CSARDQEGMNTEAFF
abundance: few; v_gene: TRBV4-1; d_gene: TRBD1; j_gene: TRBJ2-7; CDR3nt: TGCGCCAGCAGCCAAGCGGGGACAGGGATCTACGAGCAGTACTTC; CDR3aa: CASSQAGTGIYEQYF
abundance: .; v_gene: TRBV12-3/TRBV12-4; d_gene: .; j_gene: TRBJ1-1; CDR3nt: TGTGCCAGCAGTTTTACACAGAACACTGAAGCTTTCTTT; CDR3aa: CASSFTQNTEAFF
abundance: .; v_gene: TRBV15; d_gene: .; j_gene: TRBJ2-3; CDR3nt: TGTGCCACCAGCAGAGGTGTTGGCGGTAGCACAGATACGCAGTATTTT; CDR3aa: CATSRGVGGSTDTQYF
abundance: few; v_gene: TRBV9; d_gene: .; j_gene: TRBJ2-3; CDR3nt: TGTGCCAGCAGCGTAGCCTTCACAGATACGCAGTATTTT; CDR3aa: CASSVAFTDTQYF
abundance: few; v_gene: TRBV20-1; d_gene: TRBD2; j_gene: TRBJ2-7; CDR3nt: TGCAGTGCTAGAGATTCGACTAGCGGGAGCGGGCACGAGCAGTACTTC; CDR3aa: CSARDSTSGSGHEQYF
abundance: few; v_gene: TRBV29-1; d_gene: .; j_gene: TRBJ2-5; CDR3nt: TGCAGCGTTGAAGATCGCTGGACTAACAAAGAGACCCAGTACTTC; CDR3aa: CSVEDRWTNKETQYF
abundance: .; v_gene: TRBV6-5; d_gene: TRBD2; j_gene: TRBJ2-7; CDR3nt: TGTGCCAGCAGTTACGGTGGAGCGGGGGGTTCCTACGAGCAGTACTTC; CDR3aa: CASSYGGAGGSYEQYF
abundance: few; v_gene: TRBV5-6; d_gene: .; j_gene: TRBJ1-2; CDR3nt: TGTGCCAGCAGCTGGACTTACCGGGACGCCCATGGCTACACCTTC; CDR3aa: CASSWTYRDAHGYTF
abundance: .; v_gene: TRBV6-1; d_gene: .; j_gene: TRBJ2-1; CDR3nt: TGTGCCAGCATCCCTAGGGGTTTCTCCTACAATGAGCAGTTCTTC; CDR3aa: CASIPRGFSYNEQFF
abundance: .; v_gene: TRBV7-8; d_gene: TRBD2; j_gene: TRBJ2-3; CDR3nt: TGTGCCAGCAGCCGTGGACTAGCGGGAGGGCTGACAGATACGCAGTATTTT; CDR3aa: CASSRGLAGGLTDTQYF
abundance: few; v_gene: TRBV7-9; d_gene: TRBD2; j_gene: TRBJ2-3; CDR3nt: TGTGCCAGCAGCTTAGCGACTAGCGGAGATACGCAGTATTTT; CDR3aa: CASSLATSGDTQYF
abundance: .; v_gene: TRBV12-3/TRBV12-4; d_gene: .; j_gene: TRBJ2-7; CDR3nt: TGTGCCAGCAGTTTAGCGCTGGCAGGGGTGCAGTACTTC; CDR3aa: CASSLALAGVQYF
abundance: few; v_gene: TRBV18; d_gene: .; j_gene: TRBJ2-3; CDR3nt: TGTGCCAGCTCCCGGTTGTCACGGACAGATACGCAGTATTTT; CDR3aa: CASSRLSRTDTQYF
abundance: few; v_gene: TRBV5-6; d_gene: .; j_gene: TRBJ2-6; CDR3nt: TGTGCCAGCAGCTGGACCCGGACAGCGCTCTCTGGGGCCAACGTCCTGACTTTC; CDR3aa: CASSWTRTALSGANVLTF
abundance: few; v_gene: TRBV21-1; d_gene: .; j_gene: TRBJ2-3; CDR3nt: TGTGCCAGCAGCAACGGGCAGGGGTGGAATACGCAGTATTTT; CDR3aa: CASSNGQGWNTQYF
abundance: .; v_gene: TRBV19; d_gene: .; j_gene: TRBJ2-1; CDR3nt: TGTGCCAGTATCGGCAATGAGCAGTTCTTC; CDR3aa: CASIGNEQFF
abundance: few; v_gene: TRBV20-1; d_gene: TRBD2; j_gene: TRBJ2-3; CDR3nt: TGCAGTGCTAGACGACTAGCGGGGAGCACAGATACGCAGTATTTT; CDR3aa: CSARRLAGSTDTQYF
abundance: few; v_gene: TRBV19; d_gene: TRBD1; j_gene: TRBJ2-2; CDR3nt: TGTGCCACGCGACAGGGAACCGGGGAGCTGTTTTTT; CDR3aa: CATRQGTGELFF
abundance: few; v_gene: TRBV5-1; d_gene: .; j_gene: TRBJ1-1; CDR3nt: TGCGCCAGCAGCTCCACCGGGGGGCAGGGCCGCACTGAAGCTTTCTTT; CDR3aa: CASSSTGGQGRTEAFF
abundance: few; v_gene: TRBV18; d_gene: .; j_gene: TRBJ2-1; CDR3nt: TGTGCCAGCTCACCCTCCAATGAGCAGTTCTTC; CDR3aa: CASSPSNEQFF
abundance: .; v_gene: TRBV3-1; d_gene: TRBD1; j_gene: TRBJ1-2; CDR3nt: TGTGCCAGCAGTTACGAGGGGACAGGTGGGGTCTATGGCTACACCTTC; CDR3aa: CASSYEGTGGVYGYTF
abundance: few; v_gene: TRBV10-3; d_gene: .; j_gene: TRBJ2-7; CDR3nt: TGTGCCATCAGTGAGCCCTACGGGACGGCCGAGCAGTACTTC; CDR3aa: CAISEPYGTAEQYF
abundance: many; v_gene: TRBV12-3/TRBV12-4; d_gene: .; j_gene: TRBJ2-1; CDR3nt: TGTGCCAGCAGGGCCGGGTCCTACAATGAGCAGTTCTTC; CDR3aa: CASRAGSYNEQFF
abundance: .; v_gene: TRBV5-4; d_gene: .; j_gene: TRBJ2-3; CDR3nt: TGTGCCAGCAGCCTGAACAGGGGGGGTCGCACAGATACGCAGTATTTT; CDR3aa: CASSLNRGGRTDTQYF